One T cell receptor (beta chain) is described in this entry. The data were produced by immunoSEQ multiplex PCR, yet TCRdb's version contains in-frame clones alone and is incomplete. In the table there are around 250,000 clones, roughly 85% of which are singletons. Per germline, CDR1 SGHVS and CDR2 FQNEAQ. The CDR3 is 13 amino acids. V lost 5 bases and J lost 1, with 9 bases in between. This entry comes from a study of blood T cell repertoires in COVID-19. At the level of the study: The samples span acute and convalescent COVID-19 from the United States, Italy and Spain.

Sequences were obtained from peripheral blood. J is TRBJ2-7 and V is TRBV7-8; maybe TRBD1 (6 bases). The sequence came from a woman aged 18-29 years with acute or convalescent COVID-19. The CDR3 DNA reads TGTGCCAGCAGCCAAGGGGGATCCTACGAGCAGTACTTC. Its translation is CASSQGGSYEQYF.